This T cell receptor beta chain is from a study of blood T cells in healthy people across ages. Study outcomes and limitations: Donors of long life had a larger count of naive CD4+ cells and greater diversity than aged donors. Per-million-T-cell TCR beta diversity fell roughly linearly with age. CMV status of donors was not determined, possibly confounding expanded clonotype changes.

Primed by a sample-barcoded 5' primer and a J-beta primer mix, a second PCR proceeded for about 6 to 11 cycles. TCRdb re-called the 5' RACE reads through MiXCR, storing one row per CDR3 protein. The repertoire consists of some 800,000 distinct CDR3 sequences, with under 55% occurring once and the leading ten covering roughly a fifth. Germline V lookup: CDR1 SNHLY, CDR2 FYNNEI. The CDR3 covers 14 residues. The V gene lost 6 bases and the J gene lost 4 bases, with 15 bases spanning the gap. Concerning this clonotype itself: Its antigen is still unknown.

The origin of this receptor is a man aged 60 to 75 in good health. Sequenced input: blood. The chain recombines TRBV2 with TRBJ2-5; TRBD2 is a possible D gene (6 bases). The CDR3 bases are TGTGCCAGCAGAATGGGGGGACTTTTAGAGACCCAGTACTTC. Encoded protein: CASRMGGLLETQYF.